What follows are 27 T cell receptor beta chains derived from one specimen sequenced in a study of control samples from healthy donors and cancer patients. Generated by immunoSEQ multiplex PCR, the TCRdb table keeps only in-frame clones and is missing some. The data show around 100,000 clones, with approximately 92% seen just once and around 2.8% held by the top ten. The specimen was blood. Receptors were obtained from a human donor in good health. The donor label of this sample is uncertain.

This chain connects TRBV7-8 to TRBJ1-2; a possible D gene is TRBD1 (6 bases). The V gene lost 5 bases and the J gene lost 5 bases, with 12 bases spanning the gap. There are 13 residues in the CDR3. In germline, CDR1 is SGHVS, CDR2 FQNEAQ. CDR3 nucleotides: TGTGCCAGCAGCAGGGGGGGATGGTATGGCTACACCTTC. Its protein product is CASSRGGWYGYTF.

V and J are TRBV10-3 and TRBJ2-7; 7 bases are a match to TRBD1. With 4 bases clipped from V and 1 base from J, the junction kept 4 bases outside the gene matches. The CDR3 runs to 14 residues. Looked up from germline, CDR1 is ENHRY and CDR2 is SYGVKD. The CDR3 coding sequence is TGTGCCATCAGTGGTAAGGGACAGTCCTACGAGCAGTACTTC. This gives the protein CAISGKGQSYEQYF.

This clone appeared a single time. V gene TRBV13 combines with J gene TRBJ1-2; weak D call: TRBD1 (5 bases). The CDR3 covers 15 residues. Trimming shortened V by 6 bases and J by 5 bases, and 19 bases separated the two germline ends. In germline, CDR1 is PRHDT, CDR2 FYEKMQ (reference sequence). The DNA of the CDR3 is TGTGCCAGCAGTTTAAGGGTAAGACAGACTTATGGCTACACCTTC. Translation: CASSLRVRQTYGYTF.

The chain links TRBV18 to TRBJ1-5; 10 bases match TRBD1. The CDR3 has 16 residues. The J segment lost 7 bases and the V segment lost 3 bases, leaving 9 bases of the junction unmatched. Germline V gene data show CDR1 as KGHSH and CDR2 as LQKENI. This CDR3 is CASSPSRDRGGQPQHF. CDR3 bases: TGTGCCAGCTCACCGTCCCGGGACAGGGGCGGGCAGCCCCAGCATTTT.

The genes are TRBV18 and TRBJ1-2; maybe TRBD1 (6 bases). Trimming took off 3 bases at V and 2 bases at J, with 19 bases between the two ends. Germline CDR1 reads KGHSH; CDR2 reads LQKENI. The CDR3 sequence is 17 residues long. CDR3 amino acids: CASSPYREFHPNYGYTF. As DNA, the CDR3 is TGTGCCAGCTCACCGTACAGGGAATTCCACCCAAACTATGGCTACACCTTC.

The CDR3 loop is CASSLDRGHPHTDTQYF. The DNA of the CDR3 is TGTGCCAGCAGCCTGGACAGGGGTCATCCGCACACAGATACGCAGTATTTT. This sequence joins TRBV5-6 and TRBJ2-3; 9 nucleotides align to TRBD1. J was trimmed by 2 bases and V by 4 bases; bases with no gene match: 11. The CDR3 runs 17 residues. CDR1 and CDR2 (germline): SGHDT, YYEEEE. The whole variable domain, filled in from reference TRBV5-6 and TRBJ2-3, reads DAGVTQSPTHLIKTRGQQVTLRCSPKSGHDTVSWYQQALGQGPQFIFQYYEEEERQRGNFPDRFSGHQFPNYSSELNVNALLLGDSALYLCASSLDRGHPHTDTQYFGPGTRLTVL.

The chain carries TRBV11-2 and TRBJ2-7, with a weak D call TRBD2 (5 bases). Germline V gene lookup returns CDR1 SGHAT and CDR2 FQNNGV. Trimming left V 3 bases short and J 3 bases short, with 6 bases between. The CDR3 consists of 12 residues. CDR3 in DNA: TGTGCCAGCAGCTTCCGGGGCTACGAGCAGTACTTC. Translated: CASSFRGYEQYF.

This chain uses TRBV2 with TRBJ1-1; 8 nucleotides match TRBD1. V lost 7 bases, J lost 3 bases, and 10 bases stayed unmatched. The CDR3 is 15 residues long. The germline CDR1 and CDR2 sequences are SNHLY and FYNNEI. This chain's CDR3 is CASTNGQGFDTEAFF. In DNA form, the CDR3 reads TGTGCCAGCACTAACGGACAGGGTTTTGACACTGAAGCTTTCTTT.

The CDR3 sequence: CASSPLLAQYF. CDR3 nucleotides: TGTGCCAGCAGCCCGTTGTTAGCGCAGTATTTT. The rearrangement links TRBV7-8 to TRBJ2-3; D gene unclear. Trimming stripped 5 bases from V and 10 bases from J, with 10 bases between. The CDR3 has 11 residues. Looked up from germline, CDR1 is SGHVS and CDR2 is FQNEAQ.

The J gene is TRBJ2-1, the V gene TRBV18; D not certain. CDR3 length: 13 amino acids. Trimming removed 3 bases from V and 8 bases from J, with 11 bases in between. Germline CDR1 is KGHSH and CDR2 is LQKENI. For the CDR3, the DNA is TGTGCCAGCTCACCTCCTCATTCAGATGAGCAGTTCTTC. This encodes CASSPPHSDEQFF.

This clone appeared once. The chain carries TRBV4-3 and TRBJ1-2; no clear D gene. The CDR3 spans 15 residues. The V end lost 0 bases, the J end lost 2 bases, and 10 bases lay between the germline ends. CDR1 LGHNA and CDR2 YSLEER come from the germline V gene. The CDR3 spells CASSQDRRGNYGYTF. DNA of the CDR3: TGCGCCAGCAGCCAAGATCGACGGGGAAACTATGGCTACACCTTC.

This clone was detected a few times. The V gene is TRBV9, the J gene TRBJ2-7, with a tentative D call TRBD1 (6 bases). CDR1 is SGDLS and CDR2 is YYNGEE in the germline V gene. The V end lost 1 base, the J end lost 5 bases, and 13 bases lay between the germline ends. The CDR3 length is 14 residues. In nucleotides, the CDR3 is TGTGCCAGCAGCGTATTCGCAGGGGAAGACGAGCAGTACTTC. It encodes CASSVFAGEDEQYF.

V is TRBV6-6 and J is TRBJ2-7; D is ambiguous. The CDR3 loop spans 14 amino acids. The V gene's germline CDR1 is MNHNY and CDR2 SVGAGI (reference sequence). V gave up 3 bases and J gave up 0 bases, with 9 bases separating them. The CDR3 is CASSYLTDSYEQYF. The CDR3 nucleotides read TGTGCCAGCAGTTATTTGACGGACTCCTACGAGCAGTACTTC.

The V gene is TRBV6-1, the J gene TRBJ2-7; 8 bases fit TRBD2. The CDR3 is 14 amino acids. Germline V gene data show CDR1 as MNHNS and CDR2 as SASEGT. V shed 3 bases, J shed 7 bases, and the junction held 8 bases outside the gene matches. CDR3 sequence reads: CASSDRGGGWEQYF. In nucleotides, the CDR3 is TGTGCCAGCAGTGACAGGGGCGGGGGGTGGGAGCAGTACTTC.

The chain is built from TRBV7-8 and TRBJ2-1, with a tentative D call TRBD2 (6 bases). Trimming stripped 5 bases from V and 12 bases from J, with 20 bases between. The CDR3 sequence is 14 residues long. The germline V gene has CDR1 SGHVS and CDR2 FQNEAQ. In nucleotides, the CDR3 is TGTGCCAGCAGCCCGATTCGACAGCCCGGGGGGCAGTTCTTC. It specifies CASSPIRQPGGQFF.

CDR3 loop: CASTEGGAGELFF. The DNA of the CDR3 is TGTGCCAGCACAGAAGGAGGTGCCGGGGAGCTGTTTTTT. This chain links TRBV2 with TRBJ2-2, with D possibly TRBD2 on 5 matching bases. Germline CDR1 SNHLY, CDR2 FYNNEI. The V gene lost 7 bases and the J gene lost 6 bases, with 12 bases spanning the gap. This CDR3 has 13 amino acids.

V gene TRBV7-9 combines with J gene TRBJ1-2; 8 nucleotides align to TRBD1. J gave up 5 bases and V 5 bases, and 7 bases lay outside the gene matches. The CDR3 consists of 14 residues. Germline V gives CDR1 SEHNR, CDR2 FQNEAQ (reference sequence). The CDR3 coding sequence is TGTGCCAGCAGCGCTAGGACAGGGTTTTATGGCTACACCTTC. This translates into CASSARTGFYGYTF. Using reference TRBV7-9 and TRBJ1-2 for the parts outside the CDR3, the full variable domain is DTGVSQNPRHKITKRGQNVTFRCDPISEHNRLYWYRQTLGQGPEFLTYFQNEAQLEKSRLLSDRFSAERPKGSFSTLEIQRTEQGDSAMYLCASSARTGFYGYTFGSGTRLTVV.

V is TRBV6-2 or TRBV6-3 and J is TRBJ1-3, with D unresolved. This CDR3 is built from 13 residues. Germline V gene lookup returns CDR1 MNHEY and CDR2 SVGEGT. V was pared by 4 bases and J by 2 bases, with 6 bases between. CDR3 region: CASSSGAGNTIYF. DNA for the CDR3: TGTGCCAGCAGTTCCGGAGCTGGAAACACCATATATTTT.

This chain joins TRBV19 and TRBJ2-3, with D tentatively TRBD2 (5 bases). The CDR3 has 11 residues. The germline CDR1 and CDR2 sequences are LNHDA and SQIVND (reference sequence). V was clipped by 7 bases and J by 4 bases, with 6 bases between them. The DNA for the CDR3 is TGTGCCAGTAAGGGAGCAGATACGCAGTATTTT. Residues: CASKGADTQYF.

The gene calls are TRBV7-2 and TRBJ2-7; D gene uncertain. The length of the CDR3 is 13 residues. Germline V gene sequence: CDR1 SGHTA, CDR2 FQGNSA. Trimming removed 2 bases at V and 5 bases at J, with 10 bases between. The CDR3 reads CASSLIVGNEQYF. The CDR3 DNA sequence: TGTGCCAGCAGCTTAATAGTGGGGAACGAGCAGTACTTC. Based on the CDR3 plus reference TRBV7-2 and TRBJ2-7, the full variable domain is GAGVSQSPSNKVTEKGKDVELRCDPISGHTALYWYRQSLGQGLEFLIYFQGNSAPDKSGLPSDRFSAERTGGSVSTLTIQRTQQEDSAVYLCASSLIVGNEQYFGPGTRLTVT.

This clone has a handful of counts. This chain links TRBV7-2 with TRBJ1-6; no clear D gene. CDR1 is SGHTA, CDR2 FQGNSA, per germline. This CDR3 region has 15 residues. V lost 8 bases to trimming and J lost 5 bases, with 16 bases between them. The CDR3 here is CASAPQRAHNSPLHF. The CDR3 bases are TGTGCCAGCGCCCCACAAAGGGCACATAATTCACCCCTCCACTTT.

The rearrangement links TRBV11-2 to TRBJ2-7; the match to TRBD2 covers 8 bases. Germline V gene sequence: CDR1 SGHAT, CDR2 FQNNGV. CDR3 length: 14 amino acids. The trim removed 3 bases at V and 4 bases at J, leaving 5 bases unmatched. In nucleotides, the CDR3 is TGTGCCAGCAGCTTGGGTAGCGGGGCATACGAGCAGTACGTC. It translates to CASSLGSGAYEQYV.

This clone was seen only once. V is TRBV9 and J is TRBJ2-1; D not certain. V was pared by 4 bases and J by 9 bases, with 17 bases between. Per germline, CDR1 SGDLS and CDR2 YYNGEE. The CDR3 spans 14 residues. This CDR3 is CASSPLVLGFEQFF. CDR3 DNA sequence: TGTGCCAGCAGCCCATTGGTTTTAGGCTTTGAGCAGTTCTTC. The full variable domain, completed using reference TRBV9 and TRBJ2-1, is DSGVTQTPKHLITATGQRVTLRCSPRSGDLSVYWYQQSLDQGLQFLIQYYNGEERAKGNILERFSAQQFPDLHSELNLSSLELGDSALYFCASSPLVLGFEQFFGPGTRLTVL.

Here the CDR3 reads CSVTTWNTEAFF. The CDR3, as DNA: TGCAGCGTCACAACTTGGAACACTGAAGCTTTCTTT. The chain joins TRBV29-1 to TRBJ1-1; the D is unclear. Germline-derived CDR1 and CDR2 are SQVTM and ANQGSEA. The CDR3 totals 12 residues. V lost 6 bases and J lost 1, with 9 bases in between.

This chain uses TRBV19 with TRBJ1-5; 9 bases agree with TRBD1. With V trimmed by 3 bases and J by 6 bases, 9 bases remained unmatched. Germline CDR1 is LNHDA and CDR2 is SQIVND (reference sequence). The length of the CDR3 is 16 residues. The CDR3 reads CASSIPTRQGGQPQHF. The CDR3 nucleotides read TGTGCCAGTAGTATTCCCACTCGACAGGGGGGTCAGCCCCAGCATTTT.

The chain combines TRBV27 with TRBJ2-7; D could derive from TRBD1 or TRBD2 (5 bases each). The V end lost 5 bases, the J end lost 7 bases, and 15 bases lay between the germline ends. The CDR3 contains 13 residues. The germline V gene has CDR1 MNHEY and CDR2 SMNVEV (reference sequence). The CDR3 protein is CASSPNGAREQYV. Written as DNA, the CDR3 is TGTGCCAGCAGTCCCAACGGGGCTAGGGAGCAGTACGTC.

The CDR3 spells CASRGVDGRVSSGELFF. CDR3 sequence (DNA): TGCGCCAGCAGAGGGGTAGATGGCAGGGTTTCGTCCGGGGAGCTGTTTTTT. The chain combines TRBV5-1 with TRBJ2-2; D is perhaps TRBD1 (5 bases). Germline V gene lookup returns CDR1 SGHRS and CDR2 YFSETQ. The V end was cut by 5 bases, the J end by 6 bases, with 23 bases between. The CDR3 runs 17 residues.